This T cell receptor (beta chain) was sequenced for a study of breast tumors, draining lymph nodes, adjacent tissues (dated by TCRdb to about 2016). In terms of the full investigation: In breast cancer patients, the study compared the TCR beta repertoires of tumor, adjacent nontumor tissue and axillary lymph nodes. In human breast cancer, the study set out to assess how tumor, surrounding tissue and draining lymph node repertoires relate to one another and whether T cells might be exchanged between them. Overall study results and their limits: The conclusion that tumor T cells originate in lymph nodes was presented as consistent with a hypothesis rather than as directly demonstrated. A scenario in which most tumor T cells derive from the lymph node and then expand within tumor tissue was judged to be consistent with the data. Tumors showed preferential V and J gene usage, and their T-cell repertoire diversity fell below that of lymph nodes yet above that of nontumor tissue. Tumor and nontumor tissue repertoires were found to be significantly more similar in luminal-like than in basal-like breast cancer.

Lymph node samples came from the axillary draining lymph nodes of breast cancer patients. Reads for this sample came from an Illumina HiSeq 2000. Multiplex PCR amplification was used to build the TCR beta chain libraries. High-throughput sequencing was used to analyze the amplified TCR beta chain products. TCRdb trimmed the raw reads at Q25, called clones with MiXCR and kept productive beta chains. Entries that share a CDR3 protein sequence are merged under the most common genes and DNA. The sample contains approximately 300,000 distinct CDR3 sequences, more than 30% of them found a single time. The ten most abundant clones make up about 1.2% of the sample. The CDR3 starts with the cysteine, ends with the phenylalanine, and has 15 residues. Only the CDR3 DNA is retained, 45 bases long and in frame from the first base. Per the germline V gene (reference sequence), LGHDT is the CDR1 and YNNKEL is the CDR2.

This clonotype was recorded at least ten times. The clone's antigen remains unknown. A junction boundary mismatches the germline segment, possibly from a read error. The sample was axillary lymph node tissue. The chain is made from TRBV3-1 and TRBJ2-5, with an unclear D gene assignment. This receptor was taken from a female donor with breast cancer. Some clones in this sample may be carry-over from other donors' samples. CDR3 loop: CASSQDSAPQGTQYF. The nucleotide sequence is TGTGCCAGCAGCCAAGACTCTGCCCCTCAAGGGACCCAGTACTTC.